Listed below are T cell receptor beta chains from one sample, sequenced in a study of cytomegalovirus exposure and HLA in healthy donors. Assay: immunoSEQ multiplex PCR; the TCRdb copy retains only in-frame clones and omits some. The sample includes about 160,000 clones, approximately 87% of them seen just once. What was sequenced was PBMCs. The origin of the receptors is a woman in her 30s in good health and CMV-seronegative. The CDR3 runs from the conserved cysteine through the conserved F or W. The order of the fields is D gene, V gene, J gene, clone size, CDR3 DNA, CDR3 protein. A D gene is named only where the DNA matches it firmly. Rows may omit the clone size; those that give it use once, few, many or a size class.

.,TRBV28,TRBJ2-5,.,TGTGCCAGCATGGGGTACCAAGAGACCCAGTACTTC,CASMGYQETQYF
.,TRBV7-6,TRBJ2-3,.,TGTGCCAGCAGCTTAGCGAGGGGCCCCACAGATACGCAGTATTTT,CASSLARGPTDTQYF
TRBD1,TRBV15,TRBJ1-6,.,TGTGCCACCAGCAGAGTTAGGGGGCTAAATTCACCCCTCCACTTT,CATSRVRGLNSPLHF
.,TRBV28,TRBJ1-2,few,TGTGCCAGCAGCCCACGGGTTCCGAACTATGGCTACACCTTC,CASSPRVPNYGYTF
.,TRBV7-2,TRBJ1-2,few,TGTGCCAGCAGCCAAGACAGAGGGGCGACCTATGGCTACACCTTC,CASSQDRGATYGYTF
TRBD2,TRBV2,TRBJ2-1,once,TGTGCCAGCACCGGGGGGGTGATAGTTTACGAGCAGTTCTTC,CASTGGVIVYEQFF
.,TRBV7-2,TRBJ1-5,.,TGTGCCAGCAGCCGGGGGAGCAATCAGCCCCAGCATTTT,CASSRGSNQPQHF
.,TRBV5-1,TRBJ1-1,once,TGCGCCAGCAGCTTCCGGGGGCGAACGAACACTGAAGCTTTCTTT,CASSFRGRTNTEAFF
TRBD1,TRBV7-3,TRBJ1-6,.,TGTGCCAGCAGCTTAGCGGGACAGGAAAATTCACCCCTCCACTTT,CASSLAGQENSPLHF
TRBD2,TRBV30,TRBJ2-5,once,TGTGCCTGGACCGGGGGAGGGGAGACCCAGTACTTC,CAWTGGGETQYF
TRBD1,TRBV6-5,TRBJ1-5,.,TGTGCCAGCAGTCTATACAGGGGGGATCAGCCCCAGCATTTT,CASSLYRGDQPQHF
TRBD2,TRBV7-9,TRBJ2-1,.,TGTGCCAGCAGCTTTGGGACTAGCGGGGGATACAATGAGCAGTTCTTC,CASSFGTSGGYNEQFF
.,TRBV2,TRBJ1-1,.,TGTGCCAGCAGTGATACAATGAACACTGAAGCTTTCTTT,CASSDTMNTEAFF
TRBD1,TRBV4-3,TRBJ1-4,.,TGCGCCAGCAGCCTAAATACGGCGCAGGGGGCTAAGGAAAAACTGTTTTTT,CASSLNTAQGAKEKLFF
.,TRBV11-1,TRBJ2-7,.,TGTGCCAGCAGCTTAGAATCGGGGGTCAAGCAGTACTTC,CASSLESGVKQYF
TRBD1,TRBV18,TRBJ2-1,.,TGTGCCAGCTCTCTCGGGACAGAAAGTTACAATGAGCAGTTCTTC,CASSLGTESYNEQFF
TRBD2,TRBV13,TRBJ2-2,.,TGTGCCAGCAGCCCATTCGTAGCGGGAGGGCCCTTCGGGGAGCTGTTTTTT,CASSPFVAGGPFGELFF
.,TRBV9,TRBJ2-7,.,TGTGCCAGCAGCGTAGAGGGGGGGCGAGACGAGCAGTACTTC,CASSVEGGRDEQYF
.,TRBV6-1,TRBJ2-1,.,TGTGCCAGCAAACTGCACCCTAGCTCCTACAATGAGCAGTTCTTC,CASKLHPSSYNEQFF
.,TRBV5-1,TRBJ1-4,.,TGCGCCAGCAGCCCAGGGGACGGGGGTAATGAAAAACTGTTTTTT,CASSPGDGGNEKLFF
.,TRBV6-5,TRBJ2-7,.,TGTGCCAGCAAGTGGGGGGCCGAGCAGTACTTC,CASKWGAEQYF
.,TRBV18,TRBJ2-1,.,TGTGCCAGCTCACCAATAAAGGGAGGCTCCAATGAGCAGTTCTTC,CASSPIKGGSNEQFF
.,TRBV5-1,TRBJ1-1,.,TGCGCCAGCCACAGGGAGTTGAACACTGAAGCTTTCTTT,CASHRELNTEAFF
.,TRBV7-8,TRBJ1-5,once,TGTGCCAGCAGCTTAGAGGTGGGAGACCAGCCCCAGCATTTT,CASSLEVGDQPQHF
TRBD2,TRBV29-1,TRBJ2-7,.,TGCAGCGTTGGGGGGGGTCGGCACGAGCAGTACTTC,CSVGGGRHEQYF
TRBD1,TRBV2,TRBJ2-2,.,TGTGCCAGCAGTGATCGGACAGGGAGAGACACCGGGGAGCTGTTTTTT,CASSDRTGRDTGELFF
.,TRBV28,TRBJ1-4,.,TGTGCCAGCAGTAGACCGGGGGCTAATGAAAAACTGTTTTTT,CASSRPGANEKLFF
.,TRBV15,TRBJ1-5,.,TGTGCCACCAGCAGGGAGTACGCTCAGCCCCAGCATTTT,CATSREYAQPQHF
.,TRBV7-2,TRBJ2-1,once,TGTGCCAGCAGCTTAGATCCCGCCACCTACAATGAGCAGTTCTTC,CASSLDPATYNEQFF
TRBD1,TRBV6-1,TRBJ1-1,.,TGTGCCAGCAGTGCCCGGGACAGGGGCCCTGAAGCTTTCTTT,CASSARDRGPEAFF
.,TRBV29-1,TRBJ2-5,.,TGCAGCGTTGGTCCCAAAGGAGAGACCCAGTACTTC,CSVGPKGETQYF
.,TRBV7-3,TRBJ1-1,.,TGTGCCAGCAGCTTACAGGGTAACACTGAAGCTTTCTTT,CASSLQGNTEAFF
TRBD1,TRBV27,TRBJ1-3,.,TGTGCCAGCAGTTTGACCGGGACAGGTACTGGAAACACCATATATTTT,CASSLTGTGTGNTIYF
TRBD2,TRBV4-3,TRBJ2-7,.,TGCGCCAGCAGCCCGGGGACTAGCGGCTACGAGCAGTACTTC,CASSPGTSGYEQYF
.,TRBV7-3,TRBJ2-7,.,TGTGCCAGCAGCTTAACCCCAGGGCGTTCCGACGAGCAGTACTTC,CASSLTPGRSDEQYF
TRBD2,TRBV28,TRBJ2-7,.,TGTGCCAGCAGTTTATCCGGACTAGCGGGGCGCTACGAGCAGTACTTC,CASSLSGLAGRYEQYF
.,TRBV6-1,TRBJ1-1,few,TGTGCCAGCAGTAGGGGCACGACCACTGAAGCTTTCTTT,CASSRGTTTEAFF
.,TRBV4-2,TRBJ1-3,.,TGTGCCAGCAGCCAAGTGGGGGGGGGCACTGGAAACACCATATATTTT,CASSQVGGGTGNTIYF
.,TRBV6-6,TRBJ1-5,.,TGTGCCAGCAGTTACGTAGGGGCTCGGAGCAATCAGCCCCAGCATTTT,CASSYVGARSNQPQHF
.,TRBV6-6,TRBJ1-1,.,TGTGCCAGCAGTTACTCGGCGAGTCAGAACACTGAAGCTTTCTTT,CASSYSASQNTEAFF
.,TRBV9,TRBJ1-1,.,TGTGCCAGCACCTTCTTACCCTCAGGGACTGAAGCTTTCTTT,CASTFLPSGTEAFF
TRBD2,TRBV11-1,TRBJ2-7,.,TGTGCCAGCAGCTCCTTCGGTAGCGGGTTTACCTACGAGCAGTACTTC,CASSSFGSGFTYEQYF
.,TRBV5-1,TRBJ2-1,.,TGCGCCAGCAGCTCCCTTCCCCCGGCGAGCTCCTACAATGAGCAGTTCTTC,CASSSLPPASSYNEQFF
.,TRBV18,TRBJ2-7,few,TGTGCCAGCTCACCCGCGCTCTACGAGCAGTACTTC,CASSPALYEQYF
TRBD1,TRBV4-1,TRBJ1-6,once,TGCGCCAGCAGCGGCCCCGGGACAGGGCTAGTTGCAGATTCACCCCTCCACTTT,CASSGPGTGLVADSPLHF
TRBD1,TRBV5-5,TRBJ2-5,.,TGTGCCAGCAGCCCGACAGGGGGTAGGGAGACCCAGTACTTC,CASSPTGGRETQYF
.,TRBV28,TRBJ2-4,.,TGTGCCAGCAGTTTATGGTTATCGGGTCCCAAAAACATTCAGTACTTC,CASSLWLSGPKNIQYF
.,TRBV6-5,TRBJ2-2,.,TGTGCCAGCAGAGTGACCGAGAACACCGGGGAGCTGTTTTTT,CASRVTENTGELFF
.,TRBV6-5,TRBJ1-2,.,TGTGCCAGCAGTTACTCCCAGGCGGCTGGCTACACCTTC,CASSYSQAAGYTF
.,TRBV4-3,TRBJ1-2,.,TGCGCCAGCAGCCAAGACAGGGGCGGATATGGCTACACCTTC,CASSQDRGGYGYTF
.,TRBV2,TRBJ2-7,few,TGTGCCAGCAGGGCCAACTACGAGCAGTACTTC,CASRANYEQYF
TRBD2,TRBV30,TRBJ2-1,.,TGTGCCGGGATAGCGGGAGTGTTAAATGAGCAGTTCTTC,CAGIAGVLNEQFF
TRBD1,TRBV7-9,TRBJ1-2,.,TGTGCCAGCAGTTTTAACAGGGGGGGCTACACCTTC,CASSFNRGGYTF
TRBD2,TRBV11-2,TRBJ2-7,.,TGTGCCAGCAGCTATACTAGCGGGGGGCTCGAGCAGTACTTC,CASSYTSGGLEQYF
.,TRBV2,TRBJ2-1,.,TGTGCCAGCAGTAAAAGGAACAATGAGCAGTTCTTC,CASSKRNNEQFF
.,TRBV9,TRBJ2-7,.,TGTGCCAGCAGCGTCCGTGGCTACGAGCAGTACTTC,CASSVRGYEQYF
TRBD1,TRBV29-1,TRBJ2-2,once,TGCAGCGCACAACCGGGACAGGGAAACACCGGGGAGCTGTTTTTT,CSAQPGQGNTGELFF